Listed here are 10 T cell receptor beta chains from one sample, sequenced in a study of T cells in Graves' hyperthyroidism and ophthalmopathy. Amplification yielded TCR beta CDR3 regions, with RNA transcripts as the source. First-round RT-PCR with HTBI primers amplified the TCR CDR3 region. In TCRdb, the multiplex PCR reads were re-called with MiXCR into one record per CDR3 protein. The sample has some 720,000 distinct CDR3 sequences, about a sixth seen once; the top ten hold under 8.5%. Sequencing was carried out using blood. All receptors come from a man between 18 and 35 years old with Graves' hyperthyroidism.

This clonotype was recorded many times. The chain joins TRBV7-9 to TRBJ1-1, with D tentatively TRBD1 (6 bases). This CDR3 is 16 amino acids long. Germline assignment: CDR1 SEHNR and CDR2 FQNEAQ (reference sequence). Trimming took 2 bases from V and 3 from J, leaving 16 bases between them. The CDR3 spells CASSLWGGGPDTEAFF. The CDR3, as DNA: TGTGCCAGCAGCTTATGGGGCGGGGGGCCGGACACTGAAGCTTTCTTT.

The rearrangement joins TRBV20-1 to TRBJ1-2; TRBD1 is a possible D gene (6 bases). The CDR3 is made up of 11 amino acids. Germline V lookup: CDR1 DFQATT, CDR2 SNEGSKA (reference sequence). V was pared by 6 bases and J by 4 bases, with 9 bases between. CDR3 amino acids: CSALDSYGYTF. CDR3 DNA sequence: TGCAGTGCCCTGGACAGCTATGGCTACACCTTC.

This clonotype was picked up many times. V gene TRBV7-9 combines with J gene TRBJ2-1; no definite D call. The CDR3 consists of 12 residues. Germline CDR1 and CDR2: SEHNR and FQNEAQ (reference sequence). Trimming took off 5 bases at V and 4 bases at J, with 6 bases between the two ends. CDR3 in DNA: TGTGCCAGCAGCCCTATGTACAATGAGCAGTTCTTC. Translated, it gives CASSPMYNEQFF.

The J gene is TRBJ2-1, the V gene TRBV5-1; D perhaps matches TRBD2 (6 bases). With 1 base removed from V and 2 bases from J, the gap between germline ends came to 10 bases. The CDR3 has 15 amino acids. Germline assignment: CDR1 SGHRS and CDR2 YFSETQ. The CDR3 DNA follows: TGCGCCAGCAGCTTGTGGCGGGGCCCCTACAATGAGCAGTTCTTC. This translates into CASSLWRGPYNEQFF.

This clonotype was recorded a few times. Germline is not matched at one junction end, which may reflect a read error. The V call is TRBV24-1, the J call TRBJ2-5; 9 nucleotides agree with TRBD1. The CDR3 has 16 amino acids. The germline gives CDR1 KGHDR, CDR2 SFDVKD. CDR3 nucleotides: TGTGCCACCAGCGATTGGACAGGGGAGGCCGGGGAGACCCAGTACTTC. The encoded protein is CATSDWTGEAGETQYF.

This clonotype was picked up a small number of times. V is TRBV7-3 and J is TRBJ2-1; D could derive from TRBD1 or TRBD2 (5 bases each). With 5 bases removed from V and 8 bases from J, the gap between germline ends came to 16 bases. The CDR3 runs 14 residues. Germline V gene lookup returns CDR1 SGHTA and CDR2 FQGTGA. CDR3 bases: TGTGCCAGCAGCCCGTCCGGGGACCGGCATGAGCAGTTCTTC. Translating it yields CASSPSGDRHEQFF.

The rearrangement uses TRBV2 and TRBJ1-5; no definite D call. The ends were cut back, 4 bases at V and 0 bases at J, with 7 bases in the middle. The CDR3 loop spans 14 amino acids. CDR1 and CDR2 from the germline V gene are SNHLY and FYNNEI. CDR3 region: CASSGRPSNQPQHF. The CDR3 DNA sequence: TGTGCCAGCAGTGGCAGACCTAGCAATCAGCCCCAGCATTTT.

The CDR3 here is CASSSSHGVSEQFF. The CDR3 DNA reads TGTGCCAGCAGCTCGTCCCATGGGGTGAGTGAGCAGTTCTTC. This sequence joins TRBV7-3 and TRBJ2-1, with no clear D. Deletions cut 4 bases from V and 9 bases from J, with 16 bases between. Germline CDR1 is SGHTA and CDR2 is FQGTGA. CDR3 length equals 14 residues.

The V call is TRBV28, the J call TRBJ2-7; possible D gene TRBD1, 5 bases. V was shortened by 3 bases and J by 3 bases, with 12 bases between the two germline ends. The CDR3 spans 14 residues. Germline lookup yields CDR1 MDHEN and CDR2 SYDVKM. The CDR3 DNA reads TGTGCCAGCAGTTTTTTCCAGGGCCGCTACGAGCAGTACTTC. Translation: CASSFFQGRYEQYF.

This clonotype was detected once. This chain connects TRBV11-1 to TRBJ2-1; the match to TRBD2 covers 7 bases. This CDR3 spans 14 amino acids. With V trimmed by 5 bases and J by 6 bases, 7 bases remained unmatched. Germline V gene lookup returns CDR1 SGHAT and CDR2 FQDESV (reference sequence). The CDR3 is CASSQERGPNEQFF. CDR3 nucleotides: TGTGCCAGCAGCCAAGAGCGGGGCCCCAATGAGCAGTTCTTC.